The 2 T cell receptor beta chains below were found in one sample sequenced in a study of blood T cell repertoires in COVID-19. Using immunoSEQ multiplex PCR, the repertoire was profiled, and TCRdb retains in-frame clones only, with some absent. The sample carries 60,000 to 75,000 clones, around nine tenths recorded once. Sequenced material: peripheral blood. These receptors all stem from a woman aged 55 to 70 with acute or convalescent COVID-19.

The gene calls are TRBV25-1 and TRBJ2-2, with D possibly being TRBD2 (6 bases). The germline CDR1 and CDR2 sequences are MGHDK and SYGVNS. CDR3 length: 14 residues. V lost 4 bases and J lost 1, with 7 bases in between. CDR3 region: CASSVSGNTGELFF. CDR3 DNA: TGTGCCAGCAGTGTTAGCGGGAACACCGGGGAGCTGTTTTTT.

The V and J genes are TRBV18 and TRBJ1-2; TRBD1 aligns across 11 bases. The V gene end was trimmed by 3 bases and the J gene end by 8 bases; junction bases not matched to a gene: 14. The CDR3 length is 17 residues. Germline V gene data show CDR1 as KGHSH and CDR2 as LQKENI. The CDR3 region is CASSPYTGGQGAQGYTF. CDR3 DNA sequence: TGTGCCAGCTCACCTTATACCGGAGGACAGGGGGCACAAGGCTACACCTTC.